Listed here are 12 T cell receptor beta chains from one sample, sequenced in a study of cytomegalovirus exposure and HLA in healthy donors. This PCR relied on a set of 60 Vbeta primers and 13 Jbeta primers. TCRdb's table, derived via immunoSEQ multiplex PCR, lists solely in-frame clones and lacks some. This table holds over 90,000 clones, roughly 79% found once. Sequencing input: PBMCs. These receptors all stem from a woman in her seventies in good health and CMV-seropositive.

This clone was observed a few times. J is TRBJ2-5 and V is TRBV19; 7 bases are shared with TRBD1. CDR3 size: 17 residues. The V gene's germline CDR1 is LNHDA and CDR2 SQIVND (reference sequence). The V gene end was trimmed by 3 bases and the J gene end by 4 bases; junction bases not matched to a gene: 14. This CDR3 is CASSMEAGGVVGETQYF. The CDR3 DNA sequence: TGTGCCAGTAGTATGGAGGCAGGGGGAGTCGTTGGAGAGACCCAGTACTTC. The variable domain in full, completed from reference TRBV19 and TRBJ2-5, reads DGGITQSPKYLFRKEGQNVTLSCEQNLNHDAMYWYRQDPGQGLRLIYYSQIVNDFQKGDIAEGYSVSREKKESFPLTVTSAQKNPTAFYLCASSMEAGGVVGETQYFGPGTRLLVL.

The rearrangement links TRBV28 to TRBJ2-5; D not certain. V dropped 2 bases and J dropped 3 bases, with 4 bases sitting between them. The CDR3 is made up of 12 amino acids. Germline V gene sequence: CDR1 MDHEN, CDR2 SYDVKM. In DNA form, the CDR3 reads TGTGCCAGCAGTTTAGTAGAAGAGACCCAGTACTTC. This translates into CASSLVEETQYF.

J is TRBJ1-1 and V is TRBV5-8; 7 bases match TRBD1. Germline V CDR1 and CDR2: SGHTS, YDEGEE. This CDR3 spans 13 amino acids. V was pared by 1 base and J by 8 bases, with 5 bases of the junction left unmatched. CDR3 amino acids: CASSLFRGTEAFF. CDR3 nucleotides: TGTGCCAGCAGCTTGTTCAGGGGGACGGAAGCTTTCTTT.

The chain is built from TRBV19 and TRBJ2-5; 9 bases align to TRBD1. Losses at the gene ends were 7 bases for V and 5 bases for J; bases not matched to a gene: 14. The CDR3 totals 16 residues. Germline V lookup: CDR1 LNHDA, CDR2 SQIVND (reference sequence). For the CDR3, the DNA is TGTGCCAGTACACCCGGGACAGGGTCGGGTACGGAGACCCAGTACTTC. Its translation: CASTPGTGSGTETQYF.

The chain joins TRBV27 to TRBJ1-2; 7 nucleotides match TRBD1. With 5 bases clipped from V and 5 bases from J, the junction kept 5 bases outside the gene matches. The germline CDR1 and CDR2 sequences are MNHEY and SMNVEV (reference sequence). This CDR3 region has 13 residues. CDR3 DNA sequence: TGTGCCAGCAGTCCTGGGACAGTATATGGCTACACCTTC. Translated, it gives CASSPGTVYGYTF.

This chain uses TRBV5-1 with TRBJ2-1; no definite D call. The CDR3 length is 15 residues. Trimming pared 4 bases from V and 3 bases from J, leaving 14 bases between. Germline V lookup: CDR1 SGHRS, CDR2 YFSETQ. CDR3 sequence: CASSAGGTDYNEQFF. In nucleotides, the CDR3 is TGCGCCAGCAGCGCTGGTGGCACCGACTACAATGAGCAGTTCTTC.

The CDR3 DNA reads TGTGCCAGCAGTTCTACAGGGGTGGCTGGCTACACCTTC. It is translated as CASSSTGVAGYTF. J is TRBJ1-2 and V is TRBV28; TRBD1 aligns across 7 bases. Germline CDR1 is MDHEN and CDR2 is SYDVKM. The CDR3 length is 13 residues. Unmatched junction bases numbered 6, after V lost 4 bases and J lost 7 bases.

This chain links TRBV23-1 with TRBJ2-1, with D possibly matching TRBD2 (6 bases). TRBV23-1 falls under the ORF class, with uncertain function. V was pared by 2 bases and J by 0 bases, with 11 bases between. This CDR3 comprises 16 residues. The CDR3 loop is CASSQPTRPSYNEQFF. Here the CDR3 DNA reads TGCGCCAGCAGTCAACCGACTAGGCCCTCCTACAATGAGCAGTTCTTC.

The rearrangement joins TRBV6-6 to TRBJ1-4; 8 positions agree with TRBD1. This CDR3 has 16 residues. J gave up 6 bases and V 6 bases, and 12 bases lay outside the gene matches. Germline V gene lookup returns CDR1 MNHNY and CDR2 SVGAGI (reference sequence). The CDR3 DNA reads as TGTGCCAGCAGCCACGGACAGGGAGGCGAAGATGAAAAACTGTTTTTT. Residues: CASSHGQGGEDEKLFF.

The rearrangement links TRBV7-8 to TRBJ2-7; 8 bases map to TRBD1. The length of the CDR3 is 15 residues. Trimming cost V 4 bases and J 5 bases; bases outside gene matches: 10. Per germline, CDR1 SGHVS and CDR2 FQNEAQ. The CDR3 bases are TGTGCCAGCAGCTCGATGACAGGGGTCGGGAACGAGCAGTACTTC. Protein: CASSSMTGVGNEQYF.

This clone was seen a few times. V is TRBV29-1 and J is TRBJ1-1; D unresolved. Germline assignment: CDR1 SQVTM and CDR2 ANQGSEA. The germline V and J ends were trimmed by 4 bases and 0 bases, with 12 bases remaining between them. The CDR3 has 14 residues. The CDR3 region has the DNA TGCAGCGTTGGAGGGAACAGCATGAACACTGAAGCTTTCTTT. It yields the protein CSVGGNSMNTEAFF.

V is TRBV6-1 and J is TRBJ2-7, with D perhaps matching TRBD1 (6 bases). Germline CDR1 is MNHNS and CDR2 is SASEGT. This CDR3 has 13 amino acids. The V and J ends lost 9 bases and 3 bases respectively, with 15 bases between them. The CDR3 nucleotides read TGTGCCAGTTCTACAGGGACCCACTACGAGCAGTACTTC. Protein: CASSTGTHYEQYF.